The clone carrying this T cell receptor (beta chain) was found a few times. The target antigen is unknown. The data were taken from a study of post-analysis software for immune sequencing data. General study results and limits: Five TRBV segments occurring more often in patients than controls included TRBV5-6, TRBV5-1 and TRBV20-1.

Trimming took 4 bases from V and 8 from J, leaving 11 bases between them. There are 12 residues in the CDR3. Unique molecular identifiers had been added to the TCR beta cDNA libraries. T cells numbering roughly 0.85 to 11 million yielded some 500,000 cDNA molecules. TCRdb itself ran the PCR reads through MiXCR, one entry per CDR3 protein. The data contain about 770,000 distinct CDR3 sequences, 40% to 55% of them singletons. This sequence originates from a girl aged 10 to 17 with multiple sclerosis. The sample was blood. The chain couples TRBV12-3 or TRBV12-4 to TRBJ1-2; D is ambiguous. CDR3 in DNA: TGTGCCAGCAGTTCTTTTCTAGGGGGCTACACCTTC. It is translated as CASSSFLGGYTF.